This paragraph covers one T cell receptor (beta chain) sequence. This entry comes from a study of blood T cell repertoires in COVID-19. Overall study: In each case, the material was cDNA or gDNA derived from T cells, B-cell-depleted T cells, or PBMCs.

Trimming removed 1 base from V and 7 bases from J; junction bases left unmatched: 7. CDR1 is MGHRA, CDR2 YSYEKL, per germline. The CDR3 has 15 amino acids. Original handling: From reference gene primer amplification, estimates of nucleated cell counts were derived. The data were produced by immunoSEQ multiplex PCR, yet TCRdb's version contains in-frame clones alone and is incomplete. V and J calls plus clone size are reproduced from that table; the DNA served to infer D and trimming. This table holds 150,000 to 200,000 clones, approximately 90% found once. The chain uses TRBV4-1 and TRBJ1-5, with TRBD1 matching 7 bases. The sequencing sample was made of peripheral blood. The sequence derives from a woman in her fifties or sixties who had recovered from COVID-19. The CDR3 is CASSQGQQGNQPQHF. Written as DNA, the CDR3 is TGCGCCAGCAGCCAAGGACAACAGGGGAACCAGCCCCAGCATTTT.